One and the same sample provided the 30 T cell receptor beta chains below, sequenced in a study of blood T cell repertoires in COVID-19. Clones were read by immunoSEQ multiplex PCR, and TCRdb kept only the in-frame ones, dropping some. Of about 140,000 clones in the sample, around 83% were seen once. What was sequenced was peripheral blood. The source is a man aged 30-40 years with COVID-19, enrolled during active disease.

This clone was seen just once. This chain connects TRBV5-4 to TRBJ2-1; TRBD2 matches 8 bases. The CDR3 spans 16 residues. The V gene end was trimmed by 0 bases and the J gene end by 4 bases; junction bases not matched to a gene: 6. Looked up from germline, CDR1 is SGHNT and CDR2 is YYREEE (reference sequence). The CDR3 DNA reads as TGTGCCAGCAGCTTGGCCCAAGGGACTAGGTACAATGAGCAGTTCTTC. Its translation: CASSLAQGTRYNEQFF.

This chain uses TRBV4-2 with TRBJ1-1; D might be TRBD1 (6 bases). The ends were cut back, 2 bases at V and 5 bases at J, with 18 bases in the middle. Germline assignment: CDR1 LGHNA and CDR2 YNFKEQ. The CDR3 is made up of 16 amino acids. The CDR3 DNA is TGTGCCAGCAGCCAACTTGCCCGGGACACCTCGACTGAAGCTTTCTTT. This sequence encodes CASSQLARDTSTEAFF.

The rearrangement uses TRBV3-1 (or the pseudogene TRBV3-2) and TRBJ1-1; no clear D. V gave up 10 bases and J gave up 1 base, with 10 bases separating them. CDR3 length equals 12 residues. Germline V gives CDR1 LGHDT, CDR2 YNNKEL (reference sequence). The CDR3 DNA follows: TGTGCCACCTCACTAGGGAACACTGAAGCTTTCTTT. Translating it yields CATSLGNTEAFF.

This chain uses TRBV6-2 or TRBV6-3 with TRBJ1-2, with TRBD1 as a possible D gene (5 bases). Trimming removed 6 bases from V and 7 bases from J, with 15 bases in between. CDR3 length: 13 residues. Germline V lookup: CDR1 MNHEY, CDR2 SVGEGT. CDR3 sequence: CASSLRRGGGYTF. In DNA form, the CDR3 reads TGTGCCAGCAGCCTCCGAAGGGGCGGTGGCTACACCTTC.

The CDR3 is CASSSPLAGENTGELFF. DNA for the CDR3: TGTGCCAGCAGTTCCCCTTTGGCAGGGGAAAACACCGGGGAGCTGTTTTTT. The rearrangement links TRBV28 to TRBJ2-2; maybe TRBD1 (6 bases). CDR3 length equals 17 residues. With 4 bases removed from V and 2 bases from J, the gap between germline ends came to 17 bases. Germline assignment: CDR1 MDHEN and CDR2 SYDVKM.

The chain joins TRBV4-2 to TRBJ1-2, with 8 bases fitting TRBD1. Germline-derived CDR1 and CDR2 are LGHNA and YNFKEQ. This CDR3 is built from 17 residues. V dropped 5 bases and J dropped 4; count of bases not matched to a gene: 15. The CDR3 reads CASSTRTGPDPRYGYTF. CDR3 nucleotide sequence: TGTGCCAGCAGCACGCGGACAGGGCCTGATCCCCGCTATGGCTACACCTTC.

On this clone itself: Relative to the germline gene, one junction end is altered; a read error may explain this. This sequence joins TRBV9 and TRBJ2-3; 11 nucleotides agree with TRBD2. Germline CDR1 SGDLS, CDR2 YYNGEE. The CDR3 is 16 amino acids. CDR3 sequence (DNA): TGTGCCAGCAGTGTAGGACGACTAGCGGGGAGGGATACGCAGTATTTT. Its protein product is CASSVGRLAGRDTQYF.

V and J are TRBV28 and TRBJ2-7, with no clear D. Trimming took off 2 bases at V and 9 bases at J, with 11 bases between the two ends. Germline V lookup: CDR1 MDHEN, CDR2 SYDVKM. The CDR3 sequence is 12 residues long. The CDR3 here is CASSLGSLGQYF. Written as DNA, the CDR3 is TGTGCCAGCAGTTTAGGTAGCCTGGGGCAGTACTTC. Full variable domain (missing parts from reference TRBV28 and TRBJ2-7): DVKVTQSSRYLVKRTGEKVFLECVQDMDHENMFWYRQDPGLGLRLIYFSYDVKMKEKGDIPEGYSVSREKKERFSLILESASTNQTSMYLCASSLGSLGQYFGPGTRLTVT.

The CDR3 bases are TGTGCCAGCAGCCAACAGGACGTACGGTTCTTC. Translation gives CASSQQDVRFF. The V and J genes are TRBV2 and TRBJ2-1, with D tentatively TRBD1 (5 bases). CDR3 size: 11 residues. Germline lookup yields CDR1 SNHLY and CDR2 FYNNEI. The V and J ends lost 6 bases and 15 bases respectively, with 15 bases between them.

The genes are TRBV9 and TRBJ2-5; 8 bases align to TRBD2. After removal of 3 bases from V and 0 bases from J, the junction contained 10 bases not matched to a gene. This CDR3 is 17 amino acids long. Germline CDR1 SGDLS, CDR2 YYNGEE. CDR3 protein: CASSAQGSGSYQETQYF. CDR3 bases: TGTGCCAGCAGCGCCCAGGGGAGCGGGAGTTACCAAGAGACCCAGTACTTC.

The chain links TRBV2 to TRBJ2-7; D is ambiguous. V lost 6 bases and J lost 1, with 7 bases in between. This CDR3 is 12 amino acids long. Germline CDR1 reads SNHLY; CDR2 reads FYNNEI. This chain's CDR3 is CASRSRSYEQYF. CDR3 nucleotide sequence: TGTGCCAGCAGATCGAGATCCTACGAGCAGTACTTC.

This rearrangement joins TRBV10-3 to TRBJ2-5, with a tentative D call TRBD2 (6 bases). CDR3 length: 14 amino acids. Germline V CDR1 and CDR2: ENHRY, SYGVKD. V was cut by 11 bases and J by 3 bases, with 19 bases left in between. CDR3 nucleotides: TGTGCCTCCACTACCGGGACTCCTAAAGAGACCCAGTACTTC. Translation: CASTTGTPKETQYF.

This chain joins TRBV10-1 and TRBJ1-3; possibly TRBD1 for D (6 bases). Germline assignment: CDR1 WNHNN and CDR2 SYGVQD (reference sequence). CDR3 length: 16 residues. V was pared by 6 bases and J by 0 bases, with 15 bases between. In DNA, the CDR3 is TGCGCCAGCAGCGCGGACAGTAGGCCCTCTGGAAACACCATATATTTT. Translation gives CASSADSRPSGNTIYF.

The chain carries TRBV9 and TRBJ2-7; TRBD1 matches 8 bases. Losses at the gene ends were 2 bases for V and 2 bases for J; bases not matched to a gene: 3. This CDR3 has 14 amino acids. Germline CDR1 and CDR2: SGDLS and YYNGEE. The CDR3 bases are TGTGCCAGCAGCGTGGGACAGGCAACCTACGAGCAGTACTTC. Protein product: CASSVGQATYEQYF.

The V and J genes are TRBV4-3 and TRBJ2-1; 7 bases line up with TRBD1. The V gene end was trimmed by 1 base and the J gene end by 5 bases; junction bases not matched to a gene: 5. This CDR3 has 15 residues. Looked up from germline, CDR1 is LGHNA and CDR2 is YSLEER. The CDR3: CASSQAGQKDNEQFF. DNA of the CDR3: TGCGCCAGCAGCCAAGCGGGACAGAAAGACAATGAGCAGTTCTTC.

The chain combines TRBV28 with TRBJ2-3, with a tentative D call TRBD2 (6 bases). This CDR3 comprises 16 residues. The V end lost 7 bases, the J end lost 2 bases, and 19 bases lay between the germline ends. CDR1 is MDHEN and CDR2 is SYDVKM in the germline V gene. This CDR3 is CASTHGGGEATDTQYF. The DNA for the CDR3 is TGTGCCAGCACCCATGGAGGCGGGGAGGCCACAGATACGCAGTATTTT. Full variable domain (remainder filled in from reference TRBV28 and TRBJ2-3): DVKVTQSSRYLVKRTGEKVFLECVQDMDHENMFWYRQDPGLGLRLIYFSYDVKMKEKGDIPEGYSVSREKKERFSLILESASTNQTSMYLCASTHGGGEATDTQYFGPGTRLTVL.

The rearrangement links TRBV5-1 to TRBJ2-7; TRBD2 is a possible D gene (6 bases). Between the trimmed V and J ends, which lost 1 base and 0 bases, there was a span of 14 bases. Germline-derived CDR1 and CDR2 are SGHRS and YFSETQ. This CDR3 comprises 16 residues. The CDR3 DNA reads TGCGCCAGCAGCTTGTTAAGCGGGCAGAGCTCCTACGAGCAGTACTTC. Residues: CASSLLSGQSSYEQYF. The whole variable domain, remainder taken from reference TRBV5-1 and TRBJ2-7, is KAGVTQTPRYLIKTRGQQVTLSCSPISGHRSVSWYQQTPGQGLQFLFEYFSETQRNKGNFPGRFSGRQFSNSRSEMNVSTLELGDSALYLCASSLLSGQSSYEQYFGPGTRLTVT.

The chain employs TRBV28 and TRBJ2-3; 10 nucleotides line up with TRBD1. The germline V gene encodes CDR1 MDHEN and CDR2 SYDVKM. V lost 4 bases to trimming and J lost 13 bases; unmatched junction nucleotides: 2. This CDR3 is 11 amino acids long. The CDR3 DNA is TGTGCCAGCAGTTGGGACAGGGGCGAGTATTTT. Translation gives CASSWDRGEYF. The full variable domain, rest sourced from reference TRBV28 and TRBJ2-3, is DVKVTQSSRYLVKRTGEKVFLECVQDMDHENMFWYRQDPGLGLRLIYFSYDVKMKEKGDIPEGYSVSREKKERFSLILESASTNQTSMYLCASSWDRGEYFGPGTRLTVL.

This clone has ten or more counts. The CDR3 DNA reads as TGTGCCAGCACGTACAGAAGCCAAGAGACCCAGTACTTC. Translating it yields CASTYRSQETQYF. The chain is built from TRBV2 and TRBJ2-5; D unclear. The V end was cut by 7 bases, the J end by 1 base, with 10 bases between. This CDR3 comprises 13 residues. Per germline, CDR1 SNHLY and CDR2 FYNNEI.

This clone was seen only a few times. In the same sample, other DNA sequences code for this CDR3. CDR3 bases: TGTGCCAGCAGCTTAGCACTTGAGCAGTTCTTC. It is translated as CASSLALEQFF. The chain recombines TRBV7-2 with TRBJ2-1; D is undetermined. This CDR3 region has 11 residues. Germline CDR1 reads SGHTA; CDR2 reads FQGNSA. Trimming took 0 bases from V and 9 from J, leaving 3 bases between them.

This chain uses TRBV30 with TRBJ1-6; D is ambiguous. The CDR3 consists of 13 residues. Germline CDR1 GTSNPN, CDR2 SVGIG (reference sequence). Trimming left V 4 bases short and J 7 bases short, with 11 bases between. CDR3 protein: CAWTGQRNSPLHF. As DNA, the CDR3 is TGTGCCTGGACTGGGCAGAGAAATTCACCCCTCCACTTT.

The chain recombines TRBV9 with TRBJ1-1, with 8 nucleotides matching TRBD1. CDR1 and CDR2 (germline): SGDLS, YYNGEE. CDR3 size: 14 residues. The V gene end was trimmed by 3 bases and the J gene end by 8 bases; junction bases not matched to a gene: 9. The CDR3 nucleotides are TGTGCCAGCAGCGCCTCTTCGGACAGGGCCGAAGCTTTCTTT. As protein: CASSASSDRAEAFF.

J is TRBJ1-1 and V is TRBV7-6; 8 bases agree with TRBD1. This CDR3 is built from 15 residues. The J segment lost 1 base and the V segment lost 5 bases, leaving 6 bases of the junction unmatched. Germline CDR1 and CDR2: SGHVS and FNYEAQ. CDR3 coding DNA: TGTGCCAGCAGCCAGAGGACAGGGAAGAACACTGAAGCTTTCTTT. This gives the protein CASSQRTGKNTEAFF.

The V call is TRBV5-4, the J call TRBJ2-1; 11 positions agree with TRBD2. The CDR3 totals 15 residues. The junction had 4 bases not matched to a gene; V was cut back by 5 bases and J by 3 bases. CDR1 is SGHNT, CDR2 YYREEE, per germline (reference sequence). The CDR3 DNA reads as TGTGCCAGCAGTCAGGGACTAGCGGACTACAATGAGCAGTTCTTC. This encodes CASSQGLADYNEQFF.

This chain joins TRBV27 and TRBJ2-3, with TRBD2 matching 9 bases. Germline V CDR1 and CDR2: MNHEY, SMNVEV (reference sequence). The CDR3 loop spans 15 amino acids. The V gene end was trimmed by 7 bases and the J gene end by 4 bases; junction bases not matched to a gene: 9. CDR3 loop: CASNPSSGSADTQYF. CDR3 coding DNA: TGTGCCAGCAACCCGAGTAGCGGGAGTGCAGATACGCAGTATTTT.

The DNA of the CDR3 is TGTGCCACCAGTGATCCCGGACAGGCTAGCGGCTACACCTTC. Its translation: CATSDPGQASGYTF. The chain carries TRBV24-1 and TRBJ1-2, with 7 bases identical to TRBD1. Germline assignment: CDR1 KGHDR and CDR2 SFDVKD. The CDR3 is 14 amino acids. Trimming removed 3 bases from V and 8 bases from J; junction bases left unmatched: 8.

The rearrangement joins TRBV5-4 to TRBJ2-7; 10 nucleotides agree with TRBD2. The V segment lost 4 bases and the J segment 4 bases; nucleotides outside the gene matches: 8. This CDR3 spans 15 amino acids. Per the germline V gene, CDR1 is SGHNT and CDR2 is YYREEE (reference sequence). The CDR3 bases are TGTGCCAGCAGCACGACTGGACTAGCGGATTACGAGCAGTACTTC. Residues: CASSTTGLADYEQYF.

The rearrangement links TRBV5-4 to TRBJ2-1, with TRBD2 matching over 13 bases. Germline CDR1 and CDR2: SGHNT and YYREEE (reference sequence). V was clipped by 5 bases and J by 10 bases; unmatched bases: 6. The CDR3 contains 14 residues. The CDR3 protein is CASRTSGRYAEQFF. The CDR3 bases are TGTGCCAGCAGGACTAGCGGGAGGTATGCGGAGCAGTTCTTC.

V and J are TRBV9 and TRBJ2-2; 9 bases agree with TRBD1. V was clipped by 4 bases and J by 6 bases; unmatched bases: 7. The germline gives CDR1 SGDLS, CDR2 YYNGEE. This CDR3 comprises 15 residues. Here the CDR3 DNA reads TGTGCCAGCAGCCCTCGACAGGGGGTCGCCGGGGAGCTGTTTTTT. Protein sequence: CASSPRQGVAGELFF.

This clone was seen a few times. The rearrangement links TRBV2 to TRBJ1-4; 9 nucleotides align to TRBD1. J gave up 4 bases and V 2 bases, and 2 bases lay outside the gene matches. This CDR3 is 15 amino acids long. From germline, CDR1 is SNHLY and CDR2 FYNNEI. For the CDR3, the DNA is TGTGCCAGCAGTGAAATGGGACAGGGTAATGAAAAACTGTTTTTT. This translates into CASSEMGQGNEKLFF.